What follows are 17 T cell receptor beta chains derived from one specimen sequenced in a study of radiation and T cells in renal cell carcinoma. The time point denotes: baseline pretreatment blood. Treatment given: 15 Gy SBRT to primary tumor, nephrectomy 4 weeks later. Here immunoSEQ multiplex PCR was the method, and the copy in TCRdb shows in-frame clones only, minus some. The sample shows some 100,000 clones, 82% of them seen only once. The sequenced sample was blood, obtained from a patient whose treatment included radiotherapy and nephrectomy. The receptors were sampled from a man aged 55 to 69 with renal cell carcinoma.

The CDR3 DNA reads as TGTGCCAGCAGCCCTCCGGGCATAACCAATGAAAAACTGTTTTTT. Amino acids: CASSPPGITNEKLFF. The genes are TRBV7-2 and TRBJ1-4; D not resolved. In germline, CDR1 is SGHTA, CDR2 FQGNSA. This CDR3 has 15 amino acids. V was trimmed by 5 bases and J by 5 bases, leaving 15 bases between them.

J is TRBJ2-3 and V is TRBV30; D remains ambiguous. The germline gives CDR1 GTSNPN, CDR2 SVGIG (reference sequence). V was clipped by 0 bases and J by 0 bases, with 4 bases between them. The CDR3 consists of 13 residues. The CDR3 coding sequence is TGTGCCTGGAGTGTTCACAGCACAGATACGCAGTATTTT. This gives the protein CAWSVHSTDTQYF.

This clone showed up just a few times. V usage is TRBV5-1 and J usage is TRBJ2-7, with TRBD2 matching over 15 bases. CDR1 and CDR2 (germline): SGHRS, YFSETQ. There are 21 residues in the CDR3. Germline trimming cut 0 bases from V and 5 bases from J; bases unmatched to any gene: 18. CDR3 nucleotide sequence: TGCGCCAGCAGCTTGGGGACGCTTGGGACTAGCGGGAGGACTCTTTACAACGAGCAGTACTTC. Translating gives CASSLGTLGTSGRTLYNEQYF.

The chain couples TRBV2 to TRBJ1-2; 9 bases fit TRBD1. Germline CDR1 reads SNHLY; CDR2 reads FYNNEI. The ends lost 6 bases at V and 4 bases at J; junction bases unmatched: 6. The CDR3 is 14 amino acids. The CDR3 DNA follows: TGTGCCAGCAGGGAGGGGACAGGGACCTATGGCTACACCTTC. Translated: CASREGTGTYGYTF.

This sequence joins TRBV11-3 and TRBJ2-7; D is uncertain. The CDR3 contains 15 residues. V dropped 5 bases and J dropped 3 bases, with 17 bases sitting between them. CDR1 is SGHNT and CDR2 is YENEEA in the germline V gene. The CDR3 DNA sequence: TGTGCCAGCAGCCAATCCGGTGGTCCGTACTACGAGCAGTACTTC. It specifies CASSQSGGPYYEQYF.

This chain links TRBV6-5 with TRBJ2-1, with 11 nucleotides matching TRBD2. Unmatched junction bases numbered 4, after V lost 0 bases and J lost 9 bases. The CDR3 runs to 15 residues. Germline CDR1 is MNHEY and CDR2 is SVGAGI. The CDR3 DNA reads as TGTGCCAGCAGTTACTCGAGTAGCGGGAGGGGTGAGCAGTTCTTC. Translating it yields CASSYSSSGRGEQFF.

This clone has a single count. The chain links TRBV5-4 to TRBJ2-7; 9 bases align to TRBD2. The CDR3 sequence is 15 residues long. Germline CDR1 and CDR2: SGHNT and YYREEE (reference sequence). V lost 4 bases and J lost 3; bases outside the gene matches: 8. The CDR3 here is CASSRILAGNYEQYF. The CDR3 bases are TGTGCCAGCAGCCGGATCCTAGCGGGAAACTACGAGCAGTACTTC.

In this sample, this clone turned up a few times. This chain joins TRBV30 and TRBJ2-1, with 9 bases aligning to TRBD2. Germline assignment: CDR1 GTSNPN and CDR2 SVGIG (reference sequence). This CDR3 has 17 amino acids. Trimming at V came to 2 bases and at J to 5 bases, leaving 13 bases not matched to a gene. The CDR3 is CAWSTTVAGEANNEQFF. CDR3 nucleotide sequence: TGTGCCTGGAGTACCACAGTAGCGGGAGAGGCCAACAATGAGCAGTTCTTC.

The rearrangement uses TRBV27 and TRBJ1-2; D is possibly TRBD1 (6 bases). V shed 2 bases and J shed 14 bases, with 12 bases lying between them. Germline values: CDR1 MNHEY, CDR2 SMNVEV (reference sequence). This CDR3 comprises 11 residues. The CDR3 DNA reads as TGTGCCAGCAGTTTAGGGGGGCCTTGGACCTTC. This encodes CASSLGGPWTF.

This clone is a singleton in its sample. The gene calls are TRBV15 and TRBJ1-2; 9 nucleotides align to TRBD1. With 6 bases clipped from V and 0 bases from J, the junction kept 2 bases outside the gene matches. CDR1 is LNHNV and CDR2 is YYDKDF in the germline V gene (reference sequence). The length of the CDR3 is 14 residues. The CDR3, as DNA: TGTGCCACCAGGGGGACAGGGACTAACTATGGCTACACCTTC. The encoded protein is CATRGTGTNYGYTF.

The rearrangement uses TRBV7-9 and TRBJ2-7; 9 nucleotides match TRBD1. The J segment lost 5 bases and the V segment lost 5 bases, leaving 10 bases of the junction unmatched. The length of the CDR3 is 15 residues. Germline values: CDR1 SEHNR, CDR2 FQNEAQ (reference sequence). DNA of the CDR3: TGTGCCAGCAGCCCTTCGAACAGGGGGCATGACGAGCAGTACTTC. Translation: CASSPSNRGHDEQYF.

This clone appeared a single time. The chain combines TRBV5-5 with TRBJ2-2, with TRBD2 matching 7 bases. The CDR3 loop spans 18 amino acids. Looked up from germline, CDR1 is SGHKS and CDR2 is YYEKEE (reference sequence). The V and J ends lost 0 bases and 1 base, in that order; junction bases with no gene match: 9. CDR3 in DNA: TGTGCCAGCAGCTTGGGAGGCGCGGGAGTTGGGAACACCGGGGAGCTGTTTTTT. Residues: CASSLGGAGVGNTGELFF.

This chain joins TRBV19 and TRBJ2-5; no firm D call. Per the germline V gene, CDR1 is LNHDA and CDR2 is SQIVND (reference sequence). This CDR3 spans 12 amino acids. The V and J ends lost 0 bases and 6 bases respectively, with 5 bases between them. In DNA, the CDR3 is TGTGCCAGTAGTATAGATCGGCAGACCCAGTACTTC. Its translation: CASSIDRQTQYF.

This chain joins TRBV10-3 and TRBJ1-4; 7 bases match TRBD1. Losses at the gene ends were 4 bases for V and 2 bases for J; bases not matched to a gene: 10. The length of the CDR3 is 17 residues. The V gene's germline CDR1 is ENHRY and CDR2 SYGVKD. The CDR3: CAISGKQGLGTNEKLFF. The CDR3 region has the DNA TGTGCCATCAGTGGTAAACAGGGGTTGGGGACTAATGAAAAACTGTTTTTT.

The chain is built from TRBV2 and TRBJ2-7; D perhaps matches TRBD2 (5 bases). CDR1 is SNHLY and CDR2 is FYNNEI in the germline V gene. The CDR3 contains 18 residues. V shed 2 bases and J shed 3 bases, with 23 bases lying between them. In DNA, the CDR3 is TGTGCCAGCAGTGAACGGAGATACCCGGGGTCTCCTCTCTACGAGCAGTACTTC. This translates into CASSERRYPGSPLYEQYF. Full variable domain (missing parts from reference TRBV2 and TRBJ2-7): EPEVTQTPSHQVTQMGQEVILRCVPISNHLYFYWYRQILGQKVEFLVSFYNNEISEKSEIFDDQFSVERPDGSNFTLKIRSTKLEDSAMYFCASSERRYPGSPLYEQYFGPGTRLTVT.

The genes are TRBV6-5 and TRBJ2-7, with D tentatively TRBD2 (5 bases). Germline-derived CDR1 and CDR2 are MNHEY and SVGAGI. The ends were cut back, 2 bases at V and 2 bases at J, with 13 bases in the middle. The length of the CDR3 is 15 residues. The CDR3 loop reads CASSYDGVGTYEQYF. The CDR3, as DNA: TGTGCCAGCAGTTACGACGGGGTAGGGACCTACGAGCAGTACTTC.

The CDR3 reads CASSIKGGNQPQHF. Written as DNA, the CDR3 is TGTGCCAGTAGTATTAAAGGGGGCAATCAGCCCCAGCATTTT. The chain combines TRBV19 with TRBJ1-5, with a weak D call TRBD1 (5 bases). The germline V gene encodes CDR1 LNHDA and CDR2 SQIVND (reference sequence). The CDR3 has 14 residues. Trimming removed 3 bases at V and 2 bases at J, with 8 bases between. Using reference TRBV19 and TRBJ1-5 for the parts outside the CDR3, the full variable domain is DGGITQSPKYLFRKEGQNVTLSCEQNLNHDAMYWYRQDPGQGLRLIYYSQIVNDFQKGDIAEGYSVSREKKESFPLTVTSAQKNPTAFYLCASSIKGGNQPQHFGDGTRLSIL.